The T cell receptor beta chain described here comes from a study of blood T cell repertoires in COVID-19. Study details: In Cohort 3, a recovered donor had either two negative PCRs, clearance, or symptom resolution. The United States, Italy and Spain were the sources of the acute and convalescent COVID-19 samples. T cells, B-cell-depleted T cells, or PBMCs supplied cDNA or gDNA.

V was trimmed by 4 bases and J by 8 bases, leaving 21 bases between them. Germline V lookup: CDR1 SGHKS, CDR2 YYEKEE (reference sequence). The CDR3 length is 16 residues. Repertoires were generated with immunoSEQ multiplex PCR, while TCRdb's copy carries only in-frame clones and drops some. The sample yields 200,000 to 250,000 clones, 86% seen once. Donors were grouped by their self-reported clinical history. The chain carries TRBV5-5 and TRBJ1-4; weak D call: TRBD1 (5 bases). The TCR originated in a woman aged 50 to 60 in a cohort exposed to, infected with or recovered from COVID-19 (not recorded which). The sequencing sample was made of PBMCs or T cells enriched from blood (not recorded which). The CDR3 loop is CASSRAGGSSLEKLFF. The CDR3 DNA reads TGTGCCAGCAGCCGCGCGGGGGGGAGTTCCCTCGAAAAACTGTTTTTT.